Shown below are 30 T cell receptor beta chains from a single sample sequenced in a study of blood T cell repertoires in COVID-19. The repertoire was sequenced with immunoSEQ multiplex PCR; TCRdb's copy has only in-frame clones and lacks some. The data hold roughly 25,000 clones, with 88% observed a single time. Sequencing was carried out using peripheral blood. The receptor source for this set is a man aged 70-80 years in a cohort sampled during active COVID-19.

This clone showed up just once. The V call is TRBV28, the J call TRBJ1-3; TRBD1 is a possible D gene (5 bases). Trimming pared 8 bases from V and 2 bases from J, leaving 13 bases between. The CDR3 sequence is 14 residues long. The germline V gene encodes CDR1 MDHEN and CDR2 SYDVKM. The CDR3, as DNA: TGTGCCAGCCACGGTCCGGGGGCTGGAAACACCATATATTTT. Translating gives CASHGPGAGNTIYF.

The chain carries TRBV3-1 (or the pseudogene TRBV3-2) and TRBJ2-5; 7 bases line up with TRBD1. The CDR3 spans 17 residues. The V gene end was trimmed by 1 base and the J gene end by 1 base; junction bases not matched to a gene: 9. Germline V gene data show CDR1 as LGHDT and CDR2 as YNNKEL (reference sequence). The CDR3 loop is CASSQATGIIGQETQYF. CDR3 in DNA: TGTGCCAGCAGCCAAGCGACAGGGATTATAGGCCAAGAGACCCAGTACTTC.

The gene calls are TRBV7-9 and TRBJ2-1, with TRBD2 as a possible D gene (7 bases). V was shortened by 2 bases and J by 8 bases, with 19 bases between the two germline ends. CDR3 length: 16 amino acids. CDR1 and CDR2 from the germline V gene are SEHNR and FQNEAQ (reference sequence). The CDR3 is CASSLNGGGLRDEQFF. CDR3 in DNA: TGTGCCAGCAGCTTAAACGGCGGGGGCTTACGTGATGAGCAGTTCTTC. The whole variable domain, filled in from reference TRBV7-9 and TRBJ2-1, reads DTGVSQNPRHKITKRGQNVTFRCDPISEHNRLYWYRQTLGQGPEFLTYFQNEAQLEKSRLLSDRFSAERPKGSFSTLEIQRTEQGDSAMYLCASSLNGGGLRDEQFFGPGTRLTVL.

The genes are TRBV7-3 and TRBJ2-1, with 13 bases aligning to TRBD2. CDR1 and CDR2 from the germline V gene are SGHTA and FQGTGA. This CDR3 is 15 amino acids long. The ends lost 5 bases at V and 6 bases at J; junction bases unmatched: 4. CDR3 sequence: CASSPGLAGVNEQFF. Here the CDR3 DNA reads TGTGCCAGCAGCCCTGGACTAGCGGGAGTCAATGAGCAGTTCTTC.

This CDR3 is CASAPPGTGGTGELFF. CDR3 sequence (DNA): TGCGCCAGCGCCCCCCCGGGGACAGGGGGTACCGGGGAGCTGTTTTTT. The chain uses TRBV5-1 and TRBJ2-2; 11 bases line up with TRBD1. Germline assignment: CDR1 SGHRS and CDR2 YFSETQ. The junction had 10 bases not matched to a gene; V was cut back by 7 bases and J by 5 bases. The CDR3 runs to 16 residues.

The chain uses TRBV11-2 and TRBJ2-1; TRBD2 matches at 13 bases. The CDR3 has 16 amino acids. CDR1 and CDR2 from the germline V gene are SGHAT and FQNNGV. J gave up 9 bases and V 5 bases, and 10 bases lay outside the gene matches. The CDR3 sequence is CASSPLAGGPRGEQFF. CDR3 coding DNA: TGTGCCAGCAGCCCACTAGCGGGGGGGCCTAGGGGTGAGCAGTTCTTC.

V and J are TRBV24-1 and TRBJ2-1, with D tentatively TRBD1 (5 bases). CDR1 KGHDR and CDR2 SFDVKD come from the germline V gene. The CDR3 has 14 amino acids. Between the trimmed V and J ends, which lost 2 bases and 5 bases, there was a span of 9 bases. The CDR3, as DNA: TGTGCCACCAGTGATTCGACAGCTAACAATGAGCAGTTCTTC. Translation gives CATSDSTANNEQFF.

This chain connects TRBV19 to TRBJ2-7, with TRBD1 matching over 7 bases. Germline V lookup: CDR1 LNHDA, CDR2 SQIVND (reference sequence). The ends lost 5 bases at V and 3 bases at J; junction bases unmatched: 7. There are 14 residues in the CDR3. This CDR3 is CASSLRQGFYEQYF. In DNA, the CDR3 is TGTGCCAGTAGTCTTCGACAGGGCTTCTACGAGCAGTACTTC.

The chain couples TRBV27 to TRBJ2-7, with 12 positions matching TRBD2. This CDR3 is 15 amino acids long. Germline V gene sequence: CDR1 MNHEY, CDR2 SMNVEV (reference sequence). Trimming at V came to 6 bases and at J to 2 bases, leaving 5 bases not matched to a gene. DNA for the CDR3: TGTGCCAGCAGCCTACTAGCGGGGGGAGCCTACGAGCAGTACTTC. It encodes CASSLLAGGAYEQYF.

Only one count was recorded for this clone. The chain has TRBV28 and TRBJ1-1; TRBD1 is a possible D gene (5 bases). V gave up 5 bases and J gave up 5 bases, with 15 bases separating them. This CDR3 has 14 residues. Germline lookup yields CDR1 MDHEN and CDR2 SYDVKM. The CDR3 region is CASSPPRRGTEAFF. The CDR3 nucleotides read TGTGCCAGCAGTCCCCCCCGTCGGGGGACTGAAGCTTTCTTT.

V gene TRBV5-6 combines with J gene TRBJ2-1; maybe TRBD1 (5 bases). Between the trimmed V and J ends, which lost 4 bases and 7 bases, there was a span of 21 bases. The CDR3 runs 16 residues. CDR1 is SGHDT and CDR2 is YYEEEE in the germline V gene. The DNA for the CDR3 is TGTGCCAGCAGCGCGCAGGGTCTAAGTCCTAAGAATGAGCAGTTCTTC. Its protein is CASSAQGLSPKNEQFF.

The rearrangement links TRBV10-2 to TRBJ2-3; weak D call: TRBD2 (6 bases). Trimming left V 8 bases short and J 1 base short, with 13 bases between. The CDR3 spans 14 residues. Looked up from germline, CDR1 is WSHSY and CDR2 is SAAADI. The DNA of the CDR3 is TGCGCCAGCGCCTGGACTACGCGCACAGATACGCAGTATTTT. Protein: CASAWTTRTDTQYF.

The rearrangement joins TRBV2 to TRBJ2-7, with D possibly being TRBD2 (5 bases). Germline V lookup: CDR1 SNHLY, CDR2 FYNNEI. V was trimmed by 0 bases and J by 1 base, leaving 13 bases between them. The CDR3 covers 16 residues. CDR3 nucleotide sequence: TGTGCCAGCAGTGAAGCTGACCCTAGCTTATCCTACGAGCAGTACTTC. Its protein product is CASSEADPSLSYEQYF.

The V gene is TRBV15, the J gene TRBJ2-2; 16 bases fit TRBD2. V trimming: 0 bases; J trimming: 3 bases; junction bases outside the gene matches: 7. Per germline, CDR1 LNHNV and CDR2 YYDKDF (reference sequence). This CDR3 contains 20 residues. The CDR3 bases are TGTGCCACCAGCAGAGATTGGGGGACTAGCGGGAGGGCCCACACCGGGGAGCTGTTTTTT. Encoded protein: CATSRDWGTSGRAHTGELFF. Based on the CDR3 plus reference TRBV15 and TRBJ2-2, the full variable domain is DAMVIQNPRYQVTQFGKPVTLSCSQTLNHNVMYWYQQKSSQAPKLLFHYYDKDFNNEADTPDNFQSRRPNTSFCFLDIRSPGLGDTAMYLCATSRDWGTSGRAHTGELFFGEGSRLTVL.

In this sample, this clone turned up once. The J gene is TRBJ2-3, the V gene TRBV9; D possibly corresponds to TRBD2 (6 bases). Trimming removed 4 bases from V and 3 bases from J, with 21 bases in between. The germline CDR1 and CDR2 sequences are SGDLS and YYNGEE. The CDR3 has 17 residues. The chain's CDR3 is CASSYTSGEYETDTQYF. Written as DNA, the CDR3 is TGTGCCAGCAGCTACACCTCGGGGGAGTATGAAACAGATACGCAGTATTTT.

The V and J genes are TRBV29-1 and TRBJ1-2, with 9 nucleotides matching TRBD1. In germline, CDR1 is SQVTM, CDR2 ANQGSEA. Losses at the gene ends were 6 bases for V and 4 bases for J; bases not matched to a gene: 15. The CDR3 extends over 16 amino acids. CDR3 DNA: TGCAGCGTGGATACCGGGACAGGGAGTTCTTTCTATGGCTACACCTTC. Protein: CSVDTGTGSSFYGYTF.

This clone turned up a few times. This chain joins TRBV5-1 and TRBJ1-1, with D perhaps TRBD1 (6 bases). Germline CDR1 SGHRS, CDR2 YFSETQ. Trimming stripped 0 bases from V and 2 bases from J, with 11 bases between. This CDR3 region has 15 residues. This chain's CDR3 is CASSLGQVGNTEAFF. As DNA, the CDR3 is TGCGCCAGCAGCTTGGGACAGGTCGGTAACACTGAAGCTTTCTTT.

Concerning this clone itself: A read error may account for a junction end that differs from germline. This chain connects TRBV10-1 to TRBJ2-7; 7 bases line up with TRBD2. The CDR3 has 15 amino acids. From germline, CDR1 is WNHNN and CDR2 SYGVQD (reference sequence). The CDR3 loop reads CASSESGRESSEQYF. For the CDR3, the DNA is TGCGCCAGCAGTGAGTCGGGGCGGGAGTCCTCCGAGCAGTACTTC.

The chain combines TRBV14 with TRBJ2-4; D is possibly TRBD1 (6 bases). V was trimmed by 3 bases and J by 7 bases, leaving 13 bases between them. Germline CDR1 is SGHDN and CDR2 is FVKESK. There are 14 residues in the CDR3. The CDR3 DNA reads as TGTGCCAGCAGCCAGTCGGGCAGGGGCAACATTCAGTACTTC. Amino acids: CASSQSGRGNIQYF.

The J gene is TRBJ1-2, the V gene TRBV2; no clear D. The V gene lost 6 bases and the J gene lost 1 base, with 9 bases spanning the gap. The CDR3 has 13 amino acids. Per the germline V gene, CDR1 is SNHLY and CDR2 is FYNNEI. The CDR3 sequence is CASSVDFNYGYTF. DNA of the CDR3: TGTGCCAGCAGCGTAGACTTTAACTATGGCTACACCTTC.

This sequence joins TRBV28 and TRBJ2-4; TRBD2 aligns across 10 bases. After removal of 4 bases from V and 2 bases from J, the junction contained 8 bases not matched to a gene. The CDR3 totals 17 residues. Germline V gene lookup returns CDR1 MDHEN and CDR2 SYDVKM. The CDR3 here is CASSSLASGSTKNIQYF. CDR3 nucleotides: TGTGCCAGCAGTTCATTGGCTAGCGGGAGTACCAAAAACATTCAGTACTTC.

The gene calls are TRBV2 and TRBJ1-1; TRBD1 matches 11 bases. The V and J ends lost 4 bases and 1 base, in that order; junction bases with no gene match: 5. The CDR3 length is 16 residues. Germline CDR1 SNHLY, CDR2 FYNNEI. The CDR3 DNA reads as TGTGCCAGCAGTGGGACAGGGGGCTTGGGGAACACTGAAGCTTTCTTT. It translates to CASSGTGGLGNTEAFF.

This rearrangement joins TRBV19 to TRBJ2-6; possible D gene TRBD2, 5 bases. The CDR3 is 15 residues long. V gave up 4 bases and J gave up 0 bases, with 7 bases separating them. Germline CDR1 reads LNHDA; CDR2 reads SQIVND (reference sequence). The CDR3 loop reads CASSTGVSGANVLTF. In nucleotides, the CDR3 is TGTGCCAGTAGTACCGGGGTCTCTGGGGCCAACGTCCTGACTTTC.

The CDR3 DNA follows: TGTGCCAGCACCAGGGCGGGGGGAGGCTACGAGCAGTACTTC. Translation: CASTRAGGGYEQYF. The rearrangement joins TRBV2 to TRBJ2-7; TRBD2 agrees at 8 bases. J lost 3 bases, V lost 7 bases, and 8 bases had no gene match. This CDR3 has 14 residues. Germline CDR1 SNHLY, CDR2 FYNNEI.

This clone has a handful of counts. CDR3 coding DNA: TGCGCCAGCAGTCAATCGCGGGATAGGGAGACCCAGTACTTC. Translation: CASSQSRDRETQYF. V gene TRBV23-1 combines with J gene TRBJ2-5, with D perhaps TRBD2 (6 bases). TRBV23-1 falls under the ORF class, with uncertain function. There are 14 residues in the CDR3. Between the trimmed V and J ends, which lost 0 bases and 5 bases, there was a span of 10 bases.

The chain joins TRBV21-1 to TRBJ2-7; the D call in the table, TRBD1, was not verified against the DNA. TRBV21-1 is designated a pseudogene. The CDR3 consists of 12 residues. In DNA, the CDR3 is TGTGCCAGCAGCAAAGGAAGGGGTGAGCAGTACTTC. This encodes CASSKGRGEQYF.

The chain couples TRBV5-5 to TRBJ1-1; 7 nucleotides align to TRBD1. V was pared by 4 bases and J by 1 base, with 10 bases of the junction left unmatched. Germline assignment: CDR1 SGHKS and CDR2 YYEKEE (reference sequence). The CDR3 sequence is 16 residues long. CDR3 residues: CASSPGRGQTNTEAFF. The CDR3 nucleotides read TGTGCCAGCAGCCCCGGTCGGGGACAGACGAACACTGAAGCTTTCTTT. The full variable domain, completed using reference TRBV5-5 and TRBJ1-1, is DAGVTQSPTHLIKTRGQQVTLRCSPISGHKSVSWYQQVLGQGPQFIFQYYEKEERGRGNFPDRFSARQFPNYSSELNVNALLLGDSALYLCASSPGRGQTNTEAFFGQGTRLTVV.

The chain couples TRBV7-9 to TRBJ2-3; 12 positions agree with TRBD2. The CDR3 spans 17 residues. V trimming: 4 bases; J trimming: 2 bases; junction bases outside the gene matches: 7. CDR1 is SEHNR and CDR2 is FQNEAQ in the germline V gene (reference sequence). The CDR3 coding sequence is TGTGCCAGCAGCTACCGTCGGACTAGCGGGATCACAGATACGCAGTATTTT. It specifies CASSYRRTSGITDTQYF.

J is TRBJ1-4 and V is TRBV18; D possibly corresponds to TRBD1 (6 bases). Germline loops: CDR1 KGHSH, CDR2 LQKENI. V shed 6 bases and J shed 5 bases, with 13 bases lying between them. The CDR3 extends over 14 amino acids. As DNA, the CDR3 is TGTGCCAGCTCGCTGACAGGCTCAAATGAAAAACTGTTTTTT. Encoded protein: CASSLTGSNEKLFF.

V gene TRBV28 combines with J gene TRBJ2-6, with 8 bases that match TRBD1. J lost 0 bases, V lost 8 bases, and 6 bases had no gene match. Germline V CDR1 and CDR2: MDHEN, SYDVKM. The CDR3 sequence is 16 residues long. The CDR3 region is CASLGTGPSGANVLTF. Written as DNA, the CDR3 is TGTGCCAGCCTCGGGACAGGCCCCTCTGGGGCCAACGTCCTGACTTTC.